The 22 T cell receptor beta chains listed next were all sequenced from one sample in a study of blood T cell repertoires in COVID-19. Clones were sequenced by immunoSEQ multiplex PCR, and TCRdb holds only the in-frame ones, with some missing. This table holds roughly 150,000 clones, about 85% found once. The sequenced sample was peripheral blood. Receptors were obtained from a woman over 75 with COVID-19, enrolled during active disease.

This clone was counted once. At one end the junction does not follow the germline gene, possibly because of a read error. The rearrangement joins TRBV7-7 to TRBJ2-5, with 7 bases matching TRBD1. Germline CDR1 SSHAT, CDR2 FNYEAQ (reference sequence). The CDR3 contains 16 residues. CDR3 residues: CASSLGVNRGQETQYF. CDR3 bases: TGTGCTAGCAGCTTGGGGGTCAACAGGGGTCAGGAGACCCAGTACTTC. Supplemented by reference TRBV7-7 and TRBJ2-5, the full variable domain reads GAGVSQSPRYKVTKRGQDVTLRCDPISSHATLYWYQQALGQGPEFLTYFNYEAQPDKSGLPSDRFSAERPEGSISTLTIQRTEQRDSAMYRCASSLGVNRGQETQYFGPGTRLLVL.

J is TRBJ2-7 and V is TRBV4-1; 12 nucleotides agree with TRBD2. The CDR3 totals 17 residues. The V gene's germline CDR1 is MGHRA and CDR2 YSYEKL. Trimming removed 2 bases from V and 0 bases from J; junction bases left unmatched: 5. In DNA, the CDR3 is TGCGCCAGCAGCCAACTCCAGACTAGCGGGAGCTCCTACGAGCAGTACTTC. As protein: CASSQLQTSGSSYEQYF.

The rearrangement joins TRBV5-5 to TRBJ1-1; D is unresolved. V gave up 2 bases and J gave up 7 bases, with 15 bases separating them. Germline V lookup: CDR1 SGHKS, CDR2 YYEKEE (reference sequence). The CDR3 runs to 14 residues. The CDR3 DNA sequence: TGTGCCAGCAGCTTTGATTCCCTGAACGGTGAAGCTTTCTTT. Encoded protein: CASSFDSLNGEAFF.

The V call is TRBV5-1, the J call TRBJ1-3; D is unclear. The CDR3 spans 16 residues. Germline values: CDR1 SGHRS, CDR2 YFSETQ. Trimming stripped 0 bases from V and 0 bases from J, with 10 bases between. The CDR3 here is CASSLERLNSGNTIYF. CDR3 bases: TGCGCCAGCAGCTTGGAGAGGCTCAACTCTGGAAACACCATATATTTT.

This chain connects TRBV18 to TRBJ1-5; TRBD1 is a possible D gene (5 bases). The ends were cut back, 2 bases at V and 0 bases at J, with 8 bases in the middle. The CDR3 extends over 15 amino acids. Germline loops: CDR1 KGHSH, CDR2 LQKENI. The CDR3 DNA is TGTGCCAGCTCACCAGACAGCCCTAGCAATCAGCCCCAGCATTTT. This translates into CASSPDSPSNQPQHF.

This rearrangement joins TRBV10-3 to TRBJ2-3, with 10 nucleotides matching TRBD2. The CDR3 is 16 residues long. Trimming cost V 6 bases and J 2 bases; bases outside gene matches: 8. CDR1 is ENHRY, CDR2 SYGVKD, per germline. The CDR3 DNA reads TGTGCCATCAGATCTCTAGCGGGAGCTCTCACAGATACGCAGTATTTT. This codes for CAIRSLAGALTDTQYF.

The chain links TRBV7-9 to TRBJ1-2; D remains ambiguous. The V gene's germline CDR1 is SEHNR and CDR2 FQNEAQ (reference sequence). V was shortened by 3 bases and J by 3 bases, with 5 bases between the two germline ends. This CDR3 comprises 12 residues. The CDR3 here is CASSFEDYGYTF. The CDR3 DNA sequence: TGTGCCAGCAGCTTTGAGGACTATGGCTACACCTTC. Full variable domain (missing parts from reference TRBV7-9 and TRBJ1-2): DTGVSQNPRHKITKRGQNVTFRCDPISEHNRLYWYRQTLGQGPEFLTYFQNEAQLEKSRLLSDRFSAERPKGSFSTLEIQRTEQGDSAMYLCASSFEDYGYTFGSGTRLTVV.

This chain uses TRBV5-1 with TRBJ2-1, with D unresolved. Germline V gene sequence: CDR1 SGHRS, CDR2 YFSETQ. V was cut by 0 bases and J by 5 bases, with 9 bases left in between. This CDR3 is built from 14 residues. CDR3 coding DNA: TGCGCCAGCAGCTTGGGAGGAGTCAACAATGAGCAGTTCTTC. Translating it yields CASSLGGVNNEQFF.

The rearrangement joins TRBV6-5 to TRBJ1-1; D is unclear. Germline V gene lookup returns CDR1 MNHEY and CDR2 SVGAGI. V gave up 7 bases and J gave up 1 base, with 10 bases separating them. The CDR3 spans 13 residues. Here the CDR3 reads CASMRSGNTEAFF. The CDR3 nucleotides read TGTGCCAGCATGCGGTCGGGGAACACTGAAGCTTTCTTT.

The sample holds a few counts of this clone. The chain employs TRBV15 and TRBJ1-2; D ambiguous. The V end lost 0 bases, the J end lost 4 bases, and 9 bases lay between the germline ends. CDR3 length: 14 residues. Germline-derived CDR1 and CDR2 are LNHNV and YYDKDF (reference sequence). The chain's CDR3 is CATSRDINSYGYTF. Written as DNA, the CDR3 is TGTGCCACCAGCAGAGATATCAACAGCTATGGCTACACCTTC. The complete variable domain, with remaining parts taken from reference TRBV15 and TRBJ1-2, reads DAMVIQNPRYQVTQFGKPVTLSCSQTLNHNVMYWYQQKSSQAPKLLFHYYDKDFNNEADTPDNFQSRRPNTSFCFLDIRSPGLGDTAMYLCATSRDINSYGYTFGSGTRLTVV.

The CDR3 here is CASSPNRGIFRETQYF. CDR3 in DNA: TGTGCCAGCAGTCCAAACAGGGGAATTTTCCGGGAGACCCAGTACTTC. V is TRBV28 and J is TRBJ2-5; 7 positions agree with TRBD1. V lost 5 bases and J lost 5; bases outside the gene matches: 14. This CDR3 has 16 amino acids. Germline CDR1 and CDR2: MDHEN and SYDVKM.

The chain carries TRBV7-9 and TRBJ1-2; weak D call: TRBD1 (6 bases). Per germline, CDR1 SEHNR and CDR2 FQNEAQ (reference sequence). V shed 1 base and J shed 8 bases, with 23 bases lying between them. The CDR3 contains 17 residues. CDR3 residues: CASSLGPPRQGLEGYTF. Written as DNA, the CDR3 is TGTGCCAGCAGCTTAGGGCCCCCCCGGCAGGGGCTCGAGGGCTACACCTTC. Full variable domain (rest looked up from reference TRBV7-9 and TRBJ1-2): DTGVSQNPRHKITKRGQNVTFRCDPISEHNRLYWYRQTLGQGPEFLTYFQNEAQLEKSRLLSDRFSAERPKGSFSTLEIQRTEQGDSAMYLCASSLGPPRQGLEGYTFGSGTRLTVV.

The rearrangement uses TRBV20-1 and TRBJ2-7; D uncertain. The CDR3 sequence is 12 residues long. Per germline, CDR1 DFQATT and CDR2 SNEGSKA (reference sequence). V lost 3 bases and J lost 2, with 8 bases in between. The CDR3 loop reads CSASPVTYEQYF. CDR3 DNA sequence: TGCAGTGCTAGTCCCGTAACCTACGAGCAGTACTTC.

CDR3 amino acids: CASSLGGEGNSPLHF. Here the CDR3 DNA reads TGTGCCAGCAGTTTAGGAGGAGAGGGAAATTCACCCCTCCACTTT. This chain connects TRBV28 to TRBJ1-6; the D is unclear. V was pared by 2 bases and J by 7 bases, with 12 bases between. The CDR3 sequence is 15 residues long. Germline CDR1 and CDR2: MDHEN and SYDVKM.

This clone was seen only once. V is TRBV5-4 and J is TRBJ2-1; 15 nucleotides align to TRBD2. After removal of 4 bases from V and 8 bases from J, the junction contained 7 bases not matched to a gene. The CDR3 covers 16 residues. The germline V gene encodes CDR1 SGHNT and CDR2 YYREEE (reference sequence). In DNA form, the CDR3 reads TGTGCCAGCAGCCCAGGACTAGCGGGGGGGCGCGATGAGCAGTTCTTC. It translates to CASSPGLAGGRDEQFF.

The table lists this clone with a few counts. CDR3 DNA sequence: TGTGCCAGCAGCTTAGTTCAGGGAACCCACGAGCAGTACTTC. Translated: CASSLVQGTHEQYF. The gene calls are TRBV7-8 and TRBJ2-7; possible D gene TRBD1, 5 bases. This CDR3 region has 14 residues. Germline V CDR1 and CDR2: SGHVS, FQNEAQ. The germline V and J ends were trimmed by 1 base and 5 bases, with 12 bases remaining between them.

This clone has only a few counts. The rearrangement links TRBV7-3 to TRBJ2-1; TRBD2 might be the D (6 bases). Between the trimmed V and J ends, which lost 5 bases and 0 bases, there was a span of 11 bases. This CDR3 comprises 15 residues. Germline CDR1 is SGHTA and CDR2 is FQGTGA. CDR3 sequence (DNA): TGTGCCAGCAGCGCTAGCGACGGCTCCTACAATGAGCAGTTCTTC. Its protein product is CASSASDGSYNEQFF.

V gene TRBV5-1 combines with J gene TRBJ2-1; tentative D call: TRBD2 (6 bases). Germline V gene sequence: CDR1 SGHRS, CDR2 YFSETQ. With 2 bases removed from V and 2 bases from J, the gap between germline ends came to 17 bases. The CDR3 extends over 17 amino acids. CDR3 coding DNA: TGCGCCAGCAGCTTAGTGGGTGCGGGGTCGGCCTACAATGAGCAGTTCTTC. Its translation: CASSLVGAGSAYNEQFF. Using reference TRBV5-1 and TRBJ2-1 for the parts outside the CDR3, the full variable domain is KAGVTQTPRYLIKTRGQQVTLSCSPISGHRSVSWYQQTPGQGLQFLFEYFSETQRNKGNFPGRFSGRQFSNSRSEMNVSTLELGDSALYLCASSLVGAGSAYNEQFFGPGTRLTVL.

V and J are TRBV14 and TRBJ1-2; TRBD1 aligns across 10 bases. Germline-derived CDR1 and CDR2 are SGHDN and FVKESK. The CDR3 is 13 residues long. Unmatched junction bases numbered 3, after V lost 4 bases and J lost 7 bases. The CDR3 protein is CASSRQGAGGYTF. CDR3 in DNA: TGTGCCAGCAGCCGACAGGGGGCAGGTGGCTACACCTTC. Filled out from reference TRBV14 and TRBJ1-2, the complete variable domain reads EAGVTQFPSHSVIEKGQTVTLRCDPISGHDNLYWYRRVMGKEIKFLLHFVKESKQDESGMPNNRFLAERTGGTYSTLKVQPAELEDSGVYFCASSRQGAGGYTFGSGTRLTVV.

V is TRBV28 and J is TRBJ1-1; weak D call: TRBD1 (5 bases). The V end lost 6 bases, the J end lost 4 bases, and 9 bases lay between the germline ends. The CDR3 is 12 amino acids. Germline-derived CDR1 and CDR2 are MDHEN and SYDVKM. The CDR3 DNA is TGTGCCAGCAGAGACAGACCCACTGAAGCTTTCTTT. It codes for CASRDRPTEAFF.

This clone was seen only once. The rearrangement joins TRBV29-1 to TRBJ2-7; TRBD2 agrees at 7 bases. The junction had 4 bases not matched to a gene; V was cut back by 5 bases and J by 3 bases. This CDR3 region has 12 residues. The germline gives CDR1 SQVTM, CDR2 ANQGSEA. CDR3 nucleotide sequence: TGCAGCGTTTATTCGGGGGGCTACGAGCAGTACTTC. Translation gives CSVYSGGYEQYF.

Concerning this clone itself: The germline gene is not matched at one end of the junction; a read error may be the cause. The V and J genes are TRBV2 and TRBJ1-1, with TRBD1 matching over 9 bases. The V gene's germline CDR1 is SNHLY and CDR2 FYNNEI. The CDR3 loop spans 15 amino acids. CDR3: CASREGTGSITEAFF. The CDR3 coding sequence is TGTGCCAGCAGGGAAGGGACAGGGAGTATCACTGAAGCTTTCTTT.